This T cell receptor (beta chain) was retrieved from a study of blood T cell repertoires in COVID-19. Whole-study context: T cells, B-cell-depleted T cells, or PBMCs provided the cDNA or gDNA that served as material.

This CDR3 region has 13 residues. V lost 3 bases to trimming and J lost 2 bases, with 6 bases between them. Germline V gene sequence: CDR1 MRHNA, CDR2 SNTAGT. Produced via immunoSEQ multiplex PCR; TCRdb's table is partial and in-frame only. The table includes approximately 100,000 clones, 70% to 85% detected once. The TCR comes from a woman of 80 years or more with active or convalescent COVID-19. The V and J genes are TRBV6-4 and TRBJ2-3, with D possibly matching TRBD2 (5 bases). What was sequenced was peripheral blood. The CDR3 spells CASSEDYTDTQYF. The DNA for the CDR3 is TGTGCCAGCAGTGAAGACTACACAGATACGCAGTATTTT.